The rows below give T cell receptor beta chains drawn from one sample of a study of blood T cell repertoires in COVID-19. Using immunoSEQ multiplex PCR, the repertoire was profiled, and TCRdb retains in-frame clones only, with some absent. The data hold roughly 270,000 clones, with around 84% observed a single time. Sequenced: PBMCs or T cells enriched from blood (not recorded which). The origin of the receptors is a man aged 40-50 years who had been exposed to COVID-19. The CDR3 runs from the conserved cysteine through the conserved F or W. A D gene is named only where the DNA matches it firmly.

CDR3 length	D gene	V gene	J gene	CDR3 DNA	CDR3 protein
15	TRBD1	TRBV3-1/TRBV3-2	TRBJ2-7	TGTGCCAGCAGCCAAGTCAGGACAGGGCACTACGAGCAGTACTTC	CASSQVRTGHYEQYF
17	.	TRBV29-1	TRBJ1-1	TGCAGCGCGTTAACTATAACAAACAGGGCGGCGGGCACTGAAGCTTTCTTT	CSALTITNRAAGTEAFF
16	TRBD2	TRBV5-1	TRBJ2-3	TGCGCCAGCAGCGAACGGACTAGCGGGAGCGCAGATACGCAGTATTTT	CASSERTSGSADTQYF
16	TRBD1	TRBV11-2	TRBJ2-4	TGTGCCAGCAAGGTAAAGACAGGGCAGGCCAAAAACATTCAGTACTTC	CASKVKTGQAKNIQYF
13	.	TRBV24-1	TRBJ1-1	TGTGCCACCAGTGACTCAAGCAGGCTGGAAGCTTTCTTT	CATSDSSRLEAFF
13	TRBD1	TRBV2	TRBJ2-3	TGTGCCAGCAGGGGGACAGATTGGGATACGCAGTATTTT	CASRGTDWDTQYF
13	TRBD2	TRBV12-3/TRBV12-4	TRBJ2-1	TGTGCCAGCAGTTGGGATGAGCGGGGTGAGCAGTTCTTC	CASSWDERGEQFF
15	TRBD2	TRBV5-5	TRBJ2-1	TGTGCCAGCAAGAAAGCGGGAGTAAGCAGGAATGAGCAGTTCTTC	CASKKAGVSRNEQFF
13	TRBD1	TRBV2	TRBJ2-1	TGTGCCAGCAGTGTTAACAGGGGCAATGAGCAGTTCTTC	CASSVNRGNEQFF
14	.	TRBV7-9	TRBJ1-5	TGTGCCAGCAGCTTAGGGGGCGGCAATCAGCCCCAGCATTTT	CASSLGGGNQPQHF
19	TRBD2	TRBV7-9	TRBJ2-2	TGTGCCAGCAGCTTAGTGCGCCTCTCTAGCGGGTCGGATACCGGGGAGCTGTTTTTT	CASSLVRLSSGSDTGELFF
16	TRBD1	TRBV28	TRBJ2-7	TGTGCCATCAAAGGCAACGGACAGGGAAATCTCTACGAGCAGTACTTC	CAIKGNGQGNLYEQYF
13	TRBD1	TRBV5-1	TRBJ1-2	TGCGCCAGCAGCCGAGGGACAGAGTATGGCTACACCTTC	CASSRGTEYGYTF
16	.	TRBV7-9	TRBJ2-3	TGTGCCAGCAGCTTAGGGCGGTCCCCTAGCACAGATACGCAGTATTTT	CASSLGRSPSTDTQYF
15	TRBD2	TRBV7-9	TRBJ2-1	TGTGCCAGCAGCTCGGACCGGACTAGCGGGAATGAGCAGTTCTTC	CASSSDRTSGNEQFF
14	.	TRBV21-1	TRBJ1-6	TGTGCCAGCAGTCGTCGGACAGTAAATTCACCCCTCCACTTT	CASSRRTVNSPLHF
14	TRBD1	TRBV6-5	TRBJ1-2	TGTGCCAGCAAACGGACAGGAAATCGGGGTGGCTACACCTTC	CASKRTGNRGGYTF
12	.	TRBV6-5	TRBJ2-7	TGTGCCACCGGGTCGAGCCTACGCGAGCAGTACTTC	CATGSSLREQYF
16	.	TRBV7-9	TRBJ2-2	TGTGCCAGCAGCTTAACAAGGGGGAGCGGTCCCGGGGAGCTGTTTTTT	CASSLTRGSGPGELFF